Here is one TCR beta chain with its context. The data were obtained in a study of T cell changes during pregnancy in multiple sclerosis. The germline V gene encodes CDR1 SGHTS and CDR2 YDEGEE. Unmatched junction bases numbered 10, after V lost 4 bases and J lost 7 bases. CDR3 length equals 16 residues. This table comes from immunoSEQ multiplex PCR, and its TCRdb copy is limited to in-frame clones, with some not included. The table includes about 28,000 clones, under 95% detected once. The chain couples TRBV5-8 to TRBJ2-3; 12 bases fit TRBD2. The sample was peripheral blood, taken in the first trimester of pregnancy. The sequence was obtained from a female donor in good health, enrolled as a control in a pregnancy study. The CDR3 DNA is TGTGCCAGCAGCCCAACTAGCGGGGGGTCCTCACATACGCAGTATTTT. Translation: CASSPTSGGSSHTQYF. Using reference TRBV5-8 and TRBJ2-3 for the parts outside the CDR3, the full variable domain is EAGVTQSPTHLIKTRGQQATLRCSPISGHTSVYWYQQALGLGLQFLLWYDEGEERNRGNFPPRFSGRQFPNYSSELNVNALELEDSALYLCASSPTSGGSSHTQYFGPGTRLTVL.